The 25 T cell receptor beta chains below all came from one sample that was sequenced in a study of shared clonotypes between healthy human individuals. Assay used: immunoSEQ multiplex PCR; TCRdb lists only in-frame clones, some missing. The top ten clones hold around 0.33% of a sample with roughly 1,600,000 clones, 98% of them seen once. Sequencing was performed on naive CD4+ T cells sorted from blood. Subset here: CD45RA+ positively selected. Receptors originate from a man aged 25-45 years in good health.

The rearrangement uses TRBV19 and TRBJ2-3, with a weak D call TRBD1 (6 bases). V was trimmed by 2 bases and J by 1 base, leaving 10 bases between them. Per the germline V gene, CDR1 is LNHDA and CDR2 is SQIVND (reference sequence). CDR3 length equals 15 residues. The DNA for the CDR3 is TGTGCCAGTAGTATACGGTCAGGGGGCACAGATACGCAGTATTTT. Amino acids: CASSIRSGGTDTQYF.

The V call is TRBV25-1, the J call TRBJ2-1; D is perhaps TRBD1 (6 bases). The germline gives CDR1 MGHDK, CDR2 SYGVNS. The CDR3 has 15 residues. V dropped 3 bases and J dropped 5 bases, with 14 bases sitting between them. CDR3 bases: TGTGCCAGCAGTGATGGCACAGGGCACAACAATGAGCAGTTCTTC. It translates to CASSDGTGHNNEQFF.

This sequence joins TRBV7-9 and TRBJ1-4; possible D gene TRBD1, 6 bases. CDR1 is SEHNR, CDR2 FQNEAQ, per germline (reference sequence). With 5 bases removed from V and 5 bases from J, the gap between germline ends came to 15 bases. This CDR3 is built from 15 residues. The CDR3 spells CASSQGQWGNEKLFF. DNA for the CDR3: TGTGCCAGCAGCCAGGGGCAGTGGGGGAATGAAAAACTGTTTTTT.

The J gene is TRBJ2-7, the V gene TRBV20-1, with TRBD1 matching over 7 bases. Germline trimming cut 5 bases from V and 5 bases from J; bases unmatched to any gene: 3. There are 11 residues in the CDR3. Germline CDR1 DFQATT, CDR2 SNEGSKA (reference sequence). For the CDR3, the DNA is TGCAGTGCTCATACAGGGGACGAGCAGTACTTC. This codes for CSAHTGDEQYF.

The chain links TRBV2 to TRBJ2-1; TRBD2 agrees at 14 bases. CDR3 length: 21 residues. From germline, CDR1 is SNHLY and CDR2 FYNNEI. V lost 6 bases and J lost 0; bases outside the gene matches: 16. The CDR3 nucleotides are TGTGCCAGCAGAGACCCGGCCCGGACTAGCGGGAGGCGCTACTCCTACAATGAGCAGTTCTTC. Translation: CASRDPARTSGRRYSYNEQFF.

This chain joins TRBV14 and TRBJ1-4; 7 bases are a match to TRBD1. CDR3 length: 13 amino acids. J was trimmed by 8 bases and V by 3 bases; bases with no gene match: 3. Germline loops: CDR1 SGHDN, CDR2 FVKESK. CDR3 loop: CASSHRTGEKLFF. The CDR3 nucleotides read TGTGCCAGCAGCCATAGGACAGGAGAAAAACTGTTTTTT.

This clone has just one count. V is TRBV5-8 and J is TRBJ1-1, with 8 bases fitting TRBD1. V lost 2 bases, J lost 7 bases, and 4 bases stayed unmatched. CDR1 and CDR2 (germline): SGHTS, YDEGEE. The CDR3 covers 13 residues. CDR3 residues: CASSFGQGGEAFF. The CDR3 nucleotides read TGTGCCAGCAGCTTCGGACAGGGTGGTGAAGCTTTCTTT.

The chain employs TRBV5-1 and TRBJ1-1, with TRBD1 matching over 8 bases. Trimming took 4 bases from V and 2 from J; bases not matched to a gene: 4. Germline V gene data show CDR1 as SGHRS and CDR2 as YFSETQ. The CDR3 covers 14 residues. CDR3 nucleotide sequence: TGCGCCAGCAGCGTGACAGGGGTTAACACTGAAGCTTTCTTT. As protein: CASSVTGVNTEAFF. Supplemented by reference TRBV5-1 and TRBJ1-1, the full variable domain reads KAGVTQTPRYLIKTRGQQVTLSCSPISGHRSVSWYQQTPGQGLQFLFEYFSETQRNKGNFPGRFSGRQFSNSRSEMNVSTLELGDSALYLCASSVTGVNTEAFFGQGTRLTVV.

V is TRBV7-2 and J is TRBJ2-1, with 8 bases fitting TRBD2. Trimming took 4 bases from V and 4 from J; bases not matched to a gene: 12. The CDR3 length is 17 residues. CDR1 and CDR2 from the germline V gene are SGHTA and FQGNSA. CDR3: CASSSGNPSGPYNEQFF. As DNA, the CDR3 is TGTGCCAGCAGCTCTGGTAATCCTAGCGGGCCTTACAATGAGCAGTTCTTC. Filled out from reference TRBV7-2 and TRBJ2-1, the complete variable domain reads GAGVSQSPSNKVTEKGKDVELRCDPISGHTALYWYRQSLGQGLEFLIYFQGNSAPDKSGLPSDRFSAERTGGSVSTLTIQRTQQEDSAVYLCASSSGNPSGPYNEQFFGPGTRLTVL.

The rearrangement joins TRBV7-3 to TRBJ1-2; the match to TRBD1 covers 9 bases. The CDR3 runs 13 residues. CDR1 is SGHTA and CDR2 is FQGTGA in the germline V gene. J was trimmed by 9 bases and V by 3 bases; bases with no gene match: 5. The CDR3 region is CASSLGDRARYTF. The CDR3 DNA reads TGTGCCAGCAGCTTGGGGGACAGGGCTCGCTACACCTTC.

CDR3 in amino acids: CATSSRRGRHLAKNIQYF. For the CDR3, the DNA is TGTGCCACCAGCAGCCGCAGGGGTCGGCATTTAGCCAAAAACATTCAGTACTTC. The rearrangement uses TRBV15 and TRBJ2-4, with a tentative D call TRBD1 (6 bases). There are 18 residues in the CDR3. V shed 3 bases and J shed 0 bases, with 18 bases lying between them. CDR1 LNHNV and CDR2 YYDKDF come from the germline V gene (reference sequence).

This CDR3 reads CASSPDRYAAPEAFF. The CDR3 DNA follows: TGTGCCAGCTCACCAGATCGGTACGCCGCCCCTGAAGCTTTCTTT. The chain recombines TRBV18 with TRBJ1-1; D unclear. Trimming removed 2 bases from V and 6 bases from J, with 16 bases in between. Germline V gives CDR1 KGHSH, CDR2 LQKENI. The CDR3 is 15 residues long.

This chain connects TRBV18 to TRBJ2-6; 12 bases match TRBD1. The trim removed 6 bases at V and 0 bases at J, leaving 12 bases unmatched. Germline lookup yields CDR1 KGHSH and CDR2 LQKENI. The CDR3 contains 20 residues. The CDR3 reads CASSLFPGQGALSGANVLTF. In DNA, the CDR3 is TGTGCCAGCTCGCTCTTTCCGGGACAGGGGGCCCTCTCTGGGGCCAACGTCCTGACTTTC.

The gene calls are TRBV4-1 and TRBJ2-5; 8 bases agree with TRBD2. This CDR3 comprises 18 residues. Germline V gene sequence: CDR1 MGHRA, CDR2 YSYEKL. V trimming: 5 bases; J trimming: 3 bases; junction bases outside the gene matches: 17. CDR3 coding DNA: TGCGCCAGCAGCAATATCTTGGGTTCGGTACTAGCGGAAGAGACCCAGTACTTC. It encodes CASSNILGSVLAEETQYF.

The sample holds one count of this clone. The rearrangement uses TRBV14 and TRBJ2-3, with D perhaps TRBD2 (6 bases). Germline V lookup: CDR1 SGHDN, CDR2 FVKESK. The CDR3 extends over 17 amino acids. Trimming stripped 4 bases from V and 0 bases from J, with 17 bases between. The CDR3 protein is CASSPLGSRGSTDTQYF. The CDR3 coding sequence is TGTGCCAGCAGCCCCCTCGGTAGCCGGGGGAGCACAGATACGCAGTATTTT.

Worth noting for this clone: Other DNA sequences from this sample encode an identical CDR3 as well. The V gene is TRBV28, the J gene TRBJ2-1; the D is unclear. The length of the CDR3 is 14 residues. V lost 3 bases, J lost 0 bases, and 6 bases lay in between. The V gene's germline CDR1 is MDHEN and CDR2 SYDVKM. The CDR3 nucleotides are TGTGCCAGCAGTTTGCTGAGCTCCTACAATGAGCAGTTCTTC. Translated: CASSLLSSYNEQFF.

The chain is built from TRBV10-3 and TRBJ1-1; D remains unclear. This CDR3 has 11 amino acids. V shed 0 bases and J shed 11 bases, with 7 bases lying between them. Germline-derived CDR1 and CDR2 are ENHRY and SYGVKD. The CDR3 DNA reads TGTGCCATCAGTGAGTCGATAGTGGCTTTCTTT. Translated: CAISESIVAFF.

The chain carries TRBV6-5 and TRBJ1-1, with 9 bases lining up with TRBD1. The germline CDR1 and CDR2 sequences are MNHEY and SVGAGI. There are 15 residues in the CDR3. V lost 4 bases and J lost 0; bases outside the gene matches: 3. Here the CDR3 reads CASSWDRALNTEAFF. The CDR3 region has the DNA TGTGCCAGCAGTTGGGACAGGGCATTGAACACTGAAGCTTTCTTT.

The gene calls are TRBV5-8 and TRBJ1-4, with no clear D. Germline lookup yields CDR1 SGHTS and CDR2 YDEGEE. This CDR3 comprises 15 residues. The V end was cut by 1 base, the J end by 5 bases, with 12 bases between. CDR3 sequence reads: CASSLIASPNEKLFF. In DNA form, the CDR3 reads TGTGCCAGCAGCTTGATCGCCTCTCCAAATGAAAAACTGTTTTTT.

Turning to this clone: An end of the junction does not agree with germline; a read error may underlie this. The V call is TRBV28, the J call TRBJ2-7; no clear D gene. Germline values: CDR1 MDHEN, CDR2 SYDVKM. The CDR3 runs to 8 residues. CDR3 nucleotides: TGCCTTCTCTCCGAGCAGTACTTC. This encodes CLLSEQYF.

Notes on this clone: The identical CDR3 is also encoded by other nucleotide sequences in the sample. V and J are TRBV15 and TRBJ2-3; no clear D. Trimming pared 1 base from V and 2 bases from J, leaving 4 bases between. The germline CDR1 and CDR2 sequences are LNHNV and YYDKDF (reference sequence). The CDR3 consists of 13 residues. The CDR3 is CATSRGVTDTQYF. CDR3 nucleotide sequence: TGTGCCACCAGCAGAGGGGTCACAGATACGCAGTATTTT.

This clone has only one observation. At one of its ends the junction is not consistent with the germline gene, which may arise from a read error. V gene TRBV28 combines with J gene TRBJ2-3, with TRBD1 matching 7 bases. Looked up from germline, CDR1 is MDHEN and CDR2 is SYDVKM. This CDR3 comprises 13 residues. The CDR3 spells CAIRTGSLDTLYF. The DNA of the CDR3 is TGTGCCATTAGGACAGGTTCTCTAGATACGCTGTATTTT.

The chain couples TRBV5-6 to TRBJ1-3; no clear D gene. This CDR3 has 17 amino acids. V was shortened by 3 bases and J by 0 bases, with 16 bases between the two germline ends. Germline V gene data show CDR1 as SGHDT and CDR2 as YYEEEE. The CDR3 nucleotides are TGTGCCAGCAGCTATACACAAAGCGGGAGCTCTGGAAACACCATATATTTT. Its translation: CASSYTQSGSSGNTIYF.

V usage is TRBV5-1 and J usage is TRBJ2-5; D perhaps matches TRBD2 (5 bases). V dropped 4 bases and J dropped 0 bases, with 13 bases sitting between them. Germline CDR1 reads SGHRS; CDR2 reads YFSETQ. The CDR3 extends over 15 amino acids. The CDR3 DNA follows: TGCGCCAGCAGCCCATCCGGGAAAGACCAAGAGACCCAGTACTTC. As protein: CASSPSGKDQETQYF.

The J gene is TRBJ2-3, the V gene TRBV27; D possibly uses TRBD1 or TRBD2 (5 bases each). Per germline, CDR1 MNHEY and CDR2 SMNVEV (reference sequence). The CDR3 has 19 amino acids. V lost 2 bases and J 2 bases, leaving 23 bases between the germline ends. The CDR3 DNA follows: TGTGCCAGCAGTTTACAGTCGGGGACCGGGGAGCGGTCCACAGATACGCAGTATTTT. Translation: CASSLQSGTGERSTDTQYF.